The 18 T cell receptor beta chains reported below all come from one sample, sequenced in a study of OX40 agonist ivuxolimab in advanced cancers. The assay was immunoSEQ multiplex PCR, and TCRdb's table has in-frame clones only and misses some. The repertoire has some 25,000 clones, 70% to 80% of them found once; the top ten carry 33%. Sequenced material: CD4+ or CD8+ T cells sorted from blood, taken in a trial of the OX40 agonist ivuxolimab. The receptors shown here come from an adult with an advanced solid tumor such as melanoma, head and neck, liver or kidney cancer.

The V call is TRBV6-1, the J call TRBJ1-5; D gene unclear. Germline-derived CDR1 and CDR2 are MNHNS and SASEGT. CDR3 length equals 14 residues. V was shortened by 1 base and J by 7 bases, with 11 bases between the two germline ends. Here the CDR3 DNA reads TGTGCCAGCAGTGAAGTTGTGTCCCCACAGCCCCAGCATTTT. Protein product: CASSEVVSPQPQHF.

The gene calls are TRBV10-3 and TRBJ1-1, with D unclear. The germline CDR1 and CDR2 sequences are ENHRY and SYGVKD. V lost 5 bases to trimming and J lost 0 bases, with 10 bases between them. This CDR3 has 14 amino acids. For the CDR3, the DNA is TGTGCCATCAGTTACGACGGGGTGAACACTGAAGCTTTCTTT. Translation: CAISYDGVNTEAFF.

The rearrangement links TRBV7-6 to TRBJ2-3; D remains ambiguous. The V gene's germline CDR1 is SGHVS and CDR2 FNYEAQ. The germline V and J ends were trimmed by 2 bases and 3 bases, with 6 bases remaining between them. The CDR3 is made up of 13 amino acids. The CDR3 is CASSLIPTDTQYF. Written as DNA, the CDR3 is TGTGCCAGCAGCTTAATTCCTACAGATACGCAGTATTTT.

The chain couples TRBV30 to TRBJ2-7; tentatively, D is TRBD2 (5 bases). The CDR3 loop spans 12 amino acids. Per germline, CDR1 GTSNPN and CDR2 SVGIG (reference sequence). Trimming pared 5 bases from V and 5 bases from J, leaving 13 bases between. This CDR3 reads CAWGRLRNEQYF. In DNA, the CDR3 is TGTGCCTGGGGAAGACTACGCAACGAGCAGTACTTC.

The DNA of the CDR3 is TGTGCCAGCAGCTTAACCAGGGTTGGTCGTTGGAATACGCAGTATTTT. This encodes CASSLTRVGRWNTQYF. The chain combines TRBV7-2 with TRBJ2-3; D is perhaps TRBD1 (5 bases). Trimming took off 2 bases at V and 7 bases at J, with 19 bases between the two ends. This CDR3 spans 16 amino acids. The germline V gene encodes CDR1 SGHTA and CDR2 FQGNSA.

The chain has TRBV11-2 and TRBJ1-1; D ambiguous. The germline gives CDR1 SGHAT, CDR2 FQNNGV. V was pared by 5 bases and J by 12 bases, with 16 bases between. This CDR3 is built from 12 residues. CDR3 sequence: CASSPAWPETFF. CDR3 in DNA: TGTGCCAGCAGCCCAGCCTGGCCCGAAACTTTCTTT.

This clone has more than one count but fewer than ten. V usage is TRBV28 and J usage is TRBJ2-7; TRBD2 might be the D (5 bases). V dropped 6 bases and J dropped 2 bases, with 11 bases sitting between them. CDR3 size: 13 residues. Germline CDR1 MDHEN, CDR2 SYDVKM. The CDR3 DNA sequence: TGTGCCAGCAGACAAGACGGGACCTACGAGCAGTACTTC. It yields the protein CASRQDGTYEQYF.

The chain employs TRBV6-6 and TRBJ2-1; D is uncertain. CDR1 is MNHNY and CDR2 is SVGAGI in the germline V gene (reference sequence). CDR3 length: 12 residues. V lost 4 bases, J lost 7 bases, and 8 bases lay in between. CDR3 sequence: CASSFRVNEQFF. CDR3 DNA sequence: TGTGCCAGCAGTTTTCGGGTGAATGAGCAGTTCTTC.

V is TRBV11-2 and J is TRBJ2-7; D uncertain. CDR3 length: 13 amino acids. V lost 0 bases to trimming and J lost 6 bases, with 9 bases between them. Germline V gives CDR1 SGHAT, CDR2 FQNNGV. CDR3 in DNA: TGTGCCAGCAGCTTAGAGTTTAATCTCGAGCAGTACTTC. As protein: CASSLEFNLEQYF.

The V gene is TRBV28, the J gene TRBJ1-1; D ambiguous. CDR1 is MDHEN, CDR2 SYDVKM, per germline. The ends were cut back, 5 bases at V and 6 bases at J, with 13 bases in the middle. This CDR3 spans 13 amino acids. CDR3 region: CASSPSTGAEAFF. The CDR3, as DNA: TGTGCCAGCAGTCCTTCTACTGGCGCTGAAGCTTTCTTT.

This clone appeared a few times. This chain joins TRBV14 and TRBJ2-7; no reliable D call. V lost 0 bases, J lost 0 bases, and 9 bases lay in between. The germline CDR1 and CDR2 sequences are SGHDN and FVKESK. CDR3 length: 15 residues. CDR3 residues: CASSQDSGSSYEQYF. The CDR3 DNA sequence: TGTGCCAGCAGCCAAGATTCAGGAAGCTCCTACGAGCAGTACTTC.

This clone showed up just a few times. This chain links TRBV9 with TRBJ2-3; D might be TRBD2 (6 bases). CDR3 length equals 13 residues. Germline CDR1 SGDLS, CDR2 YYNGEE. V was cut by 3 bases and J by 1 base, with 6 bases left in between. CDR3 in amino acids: CASSGGGTDTQYF. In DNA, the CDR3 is TGTGCCAGCAGCGGGGGGGGCACAGATACGCAGTATTTT.

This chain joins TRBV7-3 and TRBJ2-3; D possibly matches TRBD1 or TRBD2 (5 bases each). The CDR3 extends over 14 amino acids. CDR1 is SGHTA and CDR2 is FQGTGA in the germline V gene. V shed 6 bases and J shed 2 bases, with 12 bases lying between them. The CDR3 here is CASSWDLDTDTQYF. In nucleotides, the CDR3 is TGTGCCAGCAGTTGGGACCTAGACACAGATACGCAGTATTTT.

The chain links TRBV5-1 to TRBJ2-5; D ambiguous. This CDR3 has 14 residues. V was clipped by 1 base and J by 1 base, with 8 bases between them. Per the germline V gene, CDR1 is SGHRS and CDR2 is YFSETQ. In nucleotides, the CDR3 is TGCGCCAGCAGCTTGTACTATTTCCAAGAGACCCAGTACTTC. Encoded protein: CASSLYYFQETQYF.

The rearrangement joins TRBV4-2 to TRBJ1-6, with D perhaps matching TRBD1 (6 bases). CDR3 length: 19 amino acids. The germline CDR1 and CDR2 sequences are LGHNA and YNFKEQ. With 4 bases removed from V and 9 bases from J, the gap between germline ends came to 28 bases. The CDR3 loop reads CASSPRGSFLQGGISPLHF. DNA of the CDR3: TGTGCCAGCAGCCCTAGAGGGTCTTTTTTACAGGGTGGGATTTCACCCCTCCACTTT.

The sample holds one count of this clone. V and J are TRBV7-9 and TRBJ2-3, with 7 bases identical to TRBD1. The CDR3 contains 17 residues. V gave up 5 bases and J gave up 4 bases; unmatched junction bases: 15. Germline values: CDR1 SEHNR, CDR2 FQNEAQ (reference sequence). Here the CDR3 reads CASSPRSWTGNADTQYF. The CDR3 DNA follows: TGTGCCAGCAGCCCCAGAAGTTGGACAGGCAATGCAGATACGCAGTATTTT.

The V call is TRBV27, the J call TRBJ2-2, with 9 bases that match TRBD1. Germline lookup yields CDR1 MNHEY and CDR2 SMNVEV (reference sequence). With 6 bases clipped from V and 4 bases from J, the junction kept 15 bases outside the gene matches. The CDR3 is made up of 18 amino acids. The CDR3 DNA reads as TGTGCCAGCAGACACAAAATGGGACAGGGTTGGTTCACCGGGGAGCTGTTTTTT. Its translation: CASRHKMGQGWFTGELFF.

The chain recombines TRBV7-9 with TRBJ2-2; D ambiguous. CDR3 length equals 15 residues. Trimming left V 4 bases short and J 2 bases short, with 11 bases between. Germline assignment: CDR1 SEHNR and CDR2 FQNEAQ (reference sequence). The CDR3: CASSSLGINTGELFF. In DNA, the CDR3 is TGTGCCAGCAGCTCCCTAGGGATAAACACCGGGGAGCTGTTTTTT.